This T cell receptor beta chain was sequenced for a study of cytotoxic CD8 clonotypes in ibrutinib-treated CLL. This clone was counted only a few times. Its antigen is as yet unknown. The CDR3 has 14 residues. The V and J ends lost 4 bases and 4 bases respectively, with 10 bases between them. Germline CDR1 reads LNHDA; CDR2 reads SQIVND (reference sequence). Clones were read by immunoSEQ multiplex PCR, and TCRdb kept only the in-frame ones, dropping some. The profile shows about 180,000 clones, less than 85% of them singletons. The TCR beta libraries used 2 to 2.5 micrograms of genomic DNA that came from cryopreserved PBMCs. Findings and limits, study-wide: Clonality rose at ibrutinib response and fell back toward baseline at progression. Circulating CD8+ T-cell counts were tracked by baseline clonality, which exceeded that of age-matched healthy donors. Stable or contracted on treatment, public clonotypes were also uncommon.

The V and J genes are TRBV19 and TRBJ2-2; D perhaps matches TRBD2 (5 bases). This clonotype was sampled from a human donor with chronic lymphocytic leukemia. The sample in question was PBMCs, obtained after 24 months of ibrutinib treatment. This CDR3 is CASSSSASTGELFF. In DNA form, the CDR3 reads TGTGCCAGTAGTAGTAGCGCGAGCACCGGGGAGCTGTTTTTT.